This passage covers 3 T cell receptor beta chains from one sample sequenced in a study of T cells in localized non-small cell lung cancer. The data were produced by immunoSEQ multiplex PCR, yet TCRdb's version contains in-frame clones alone and is incomplete. The sample holds 32,000 or so clones, under 90% seen once. Sequenced here: peripheral blood, sampled before any cancer treatment. The receptors were gathered from a man aged 40 to 75 with stage I lung adenocarcinoma.

As concerns this clone: The sample holds other DNA sequences that translate to the same CDR3. The chain carries TRBV18 and TRBJ2-7; D may be TRBD2 (5 bases). This CDR3 region has 14 residues. The germline V gene encodes CDR1 KGHSH and CDR2 LQKENI. V dropped 2 bases and J dropped 4 bases, with 12 bases sitting between them. DNA of the CDR3: TGTGCCAGCTCACCAGCGGACTCTAAATACGAGCAGTACTTC. Protein product: CASSPADSKYEQYF.

The chain links TRBV9 to TRBJ1-2; no reliable D call. This CDR3 has 13 residues. V gave up 4 bases and J gave up 2 bases, with 9 bases separating them. CDR1 is SGDLS and CDR2 is YYNGEE in the germline V gene. CDR3 DNA: TGTGCCAGCAGCCCTCAGTCGAACTATGGCTACACCTTC. Amino acid sequence: CASSPQSNYGYTF. Full variable domain (remainder filled in from reference TRBV9 and TRBJ1-2): DSGVTQTPKHLITATGQRVTLRCSPRSGDLSVYWYQQSLDQGLQFLIQYYNGEERAKGNILERFSAQQFPDLHSELNLSSLELGDSALYFCASSPQSNYGYTFGSGTRLTVV.

The rearrangement joins TRBV6-5 to TRBJ2-5; a possible D gene is TRBD2 (6 bases). The germline CDR1 and CDR2 sequences are MNHEY and SVGAGI. Trimming stripped 4 bases from V and 7 bases from J, with 10 bases between. The CDR3 sequence is 12 residues long. The DNA of the CDR3 is TGTGCCAGCAGTTCCATCGGGGGGACCCAGTACTTC. Its translation: CASSSIGGTQYF.